Following are 15 T cell receptor beta chains from one sample sequenced in a study of blood T cells in healthy people across ages. Alongside a J-beta primer mix, a sample-barcoded 5' primer served in a second PCR lasting roughly 6 to 11 cycles. MiXCR, run by TCRdb on the 5' RACE reads, gives a single entry per CDR3 protein. The data hold about a million distinct CDR3 sequences, with just over 50% observed a single time. Sequenced sample: blood. The origin of the receptors is a woman aged 55-69 years in good health.

The rearrangement uses TRBV21-1 and TRBJ2-5. TRBV21-1 is designated a pseudogene. The CDR3 has 10 amino acids. The CDR3 loop reads CASSYRTQYF. CDR3 DNA sequence: TGTGCCAGCTCCTACAGGACCCAGTACTTC.

This clonotype was found a few times. The chain is built from TRBV27 and TRBJ2-7; 7 nucleotides match TRBD2. V lost 5 bases to trimming and J lost 3 bases; unmatched junction nucleotides: 10. Germline values: CDR1 MNHEY, CDR2 SMNVEV (reference sequence). The CDR3 is 15 amino acids. The DNA for the CDR3 is TGTGCCAGCAGTGAGCCCGGCGGGGGATACTACGAGCAGTACTTC. Translation gives CASSEPGGGYYEQYF.

This chain joins TRBV12-3 or TRBV12-4 and TRBJ2-7; D is perhaps TRBD2 (6 bases). The CDR3 length is 13 residues. The ends were cut back, 8 bases at V and 3 bases at J, with 14 bases in the middle. This chain's CDR3 is CASGSGLYYEQYF. DNA for the CDR3: TGTGCCAGCGGGAGCGGGCTCTACTACGAGCAGTACTTC.

V gene TRBV14 combines with J gene TRBJ2-3; D gene unclear. This CDR3 spans 12 amino acids. The V end was cut by 2 bases, the J end by 4 bases, with 4 bases between. Germline assignment: CDR1 SGHDN and CDR2 FVKESK. CDR3: CASSQNSDTQYF. The CDR3 DNA follows: TGTGCCAGCAGCCAAAATTCAGATACGCAGTATTTT. Full variable domain (rest looked up from reference TRBV14 and TRBJ2-3): EAGVTQFPSHSVIEKGQTVTLRCDPISGHDNLYWYRRVMGKEIKFLLHFVKESKQDESGMPNNRFLAERTGGTYSTLKVQPAELEDSGVYFCASSQNSDTQYFGPGTRLTVL.

In its sample, this clonotype was seen a few times. The genes are TRBV28 and TRBJ1-2; 8 positions agree with TRBD1. V gave up 6 bases and J gave up 9 bases; unmatched junction bases: 15. The CDR3 sequence is 15 residues long. Germline CDR1 MDHEN, CDR2 SYDVKM. The DNA of the CDR3 is TGTGCCAGCAGGGTCCCGGGGACAGGAAGTTTCAGCTACACCTTC. Translation: CASRVPGTGSFSYTF.

In its sample, this clonotype was seen a few times. The rearrangement uses TRBV5-6 and TRBJ2-1, with D tentatively TRBD1 (6 bases). This CDR3 has 14 amino acids. The ends were cut back, 0 bases at V and 6 bases at J, with 10 bases in the middle. The germline V gene has CDR1 SGHDT and CDR2 YYEEEE. CDR3 sequence: CASSLGQGSNEQFF. The CDR3 DNA follows: TGTGCCAGCAGCTTGGGTCAGGGGAGCAATGAGCAGTTCTTC.

The CDR3 spells CAWRSSGNTDTQYF. For the CDR3, the DNA is TGTGCCTGGAGGTCTAGCGGAAACACAGATACGCAGTATTTT. The chain is built from TRBV30 and TRBJ2-3; 7 bases map to TRBD2. The CDR3 spans 14 residues. V gave up 3 bases and J gave up 2 bases; unmatched junction bases: 5. CDR1 and CDR2 (germline): GTSNPN, SVGIG (reference sequence).

The chain couples TRBV20-1 to TRBJ2-1; D is undetermined. Trimming removed 5 bases at V and 6 bases at J, with 14 bases between. The CDR3 runs 13 residues. Germline V gives CDR1 DFQATT, CDR2 SNEGSKA (reference sequence). The CDR3: CSAETGPTNEQFF. Written as DNA, the CDR3 is TGCAGTGCTGAGACCGGGCCGACCAATGAGCAGTTCTTC.

This clonotype was seen a single time. The chain employs TRBV28 and TRBJ2-3; D might be TRBD1 (6 bases). This CDR3 comprises 16 residues. Germline CDR1 MDHEN, CDR2 SYDVKM. Trimming left V 6 bases short and J 4 bases short, with 20 bases between. CDR3 sequence (DNA): TGTGCCAGCAGCACGTACAGGGTGGTATTAGCAGATACGCAGTATTTT. Translating it yields CASSTYRVVLADTQYF.

The V call is TRBV7-7, the J call TRBJ2-1, with TRBD2 identical over 9 bases. After removal of 5 bases from V and 8 bases from J, the junction contained 10 bases not matched to a gene. CDR3 length: 15 residues. Germline assignment: CDR1 SSHAT and CDR2 FNYEAQ (reference sequence). The DNA of the CDR3 is TGTGCCAGCAGCCTCCGGACGGTAGCGGGAGATGAGCAGTTCTTC. Translation gives CASSLRTVAGDEQFF. Full variable domain (rest looked up from reference TRBV7-7 and TRBJ2-1): GAGVSQSPRYKVTKRGQDVTLRCDPISSHATLYWYQQALGQGPEFLTYFNYEAQPDKSGLPSDRFSAERPEGSISTLTIQRTEQRDSAMYRCASSLRTVAGDEQFFGPGTRLTVL.

This chain joins TRBV12-3 or TRBV12-4 and TRBJ2-7; 8 bases are a match to TRBD2. The junction had 7 bases not matched to a gene; V was cut back by 6 bases and J by 0 bases. CDR3 size: 15 residues. The CDR3 loop is CASSFGGRNSYEQYF. CDR3 DNA: TGTGCCAGCAGCTTCGGCGGGAGGAACTCCTACGAGCAGTACTTC.

This clonotype was counted only a few times. The genes are TRBV12-3 or TRBV12-4 and TRBJ2-1, with 8 bases fitting TRBD2. The trim removed 6 bases at V and 9 bases at J, leaving 13 bases unmatched. CDR3 length: 15 residues. CDR3 amino acids: CASRLSGRGKGEQFF. CDR3 DNA sequence: TGTGCCAGCAGGTTAAGCGGGAGAGGCAAGGGTGAGCAGTTCTTC.

This chain connects TRBV7-8 to TRBJ2-3, with 10 bases fitting TRBD2. This CDR3 is built from 18 residues. Germline CDR1 is SGHVS and CDR2 is FQNEAQ. V was pared by 4 bases and J by 4 bases, with 14 bases of the junction left unmatched. CDR3 protein: CASSSLAGGDRRADTQYF. DNA for the CDR3: TGTGCCAGCAGCTCTTTAGCGGGAGGCGACCGTCGTGCAGATACGCAGTATTTT.

This rearrangement joins TRBV6-5 to TRBJ2-1; tentatively, D is TRBD2 (5 bases). This CDR3 has 15 amino acids. CDR1 and CDR2 (germline): MNHEY, SVGAGI. V lost 6 bases and J 0 bases, leaving 12 bases between the germline ends. This chain's CDR3 is CASRAKLDSYNEQFF. CDR3 in DNA: TGTGCCAGCAGGGCAAAACTAGACTCCTACAATGAGCAGTTCTTC.

The chain combines TRBV6-5 with TRBJ2-1; TRBD2 matches at 9 bases. This CDR3 is 15 amino acids long. V was pared by 7 bases and J by 6 bases, with 10 bases of the junction left unmatched. Germline V gene data show CDR1 as MNHEY and CDR2 as SVGAGI. The CDR3: CASKKTSGSFNEQFF. The CDR3 bases are TGTGCCAGCAAGAAGACTAGCGGCAGCTTCAATGAGCAGTTCTTC.